This TCR beta chain was sequenced for a study of T cells in localized non-small cell lung cancer. Only in-frame clones appear in the TCRdb table, and some are missing; sequencing was by immunoSEQ multiplex PCR. The table has 30,000 to 40,000 clones, roughly 78% seen once; the top ten hold 33%. General study findings and limits: Highest T cell clonality was seen in uninvolved adjacent lung, surpassing that measured in tumor. Overall survival was longer when the density of T cells in the blood was higher.

In the case of this clone: Its antigen is unknown.

V shed 2 bases and J shed 8 bases, with 12 bases lying between them. This CDR3 has 13 amino acids. Looked up from germline, CDR1 is SNHLY and CDR2 is FYNNEI. The chain carries TRBV2 and TRBJ1-2; no clear D gene. This TCR was recovered from a male donor at least 60 years old with stage II squamous cell lung carcinoma. This material consisted of peripheral blood, taken before any cancer treatment. The CDR3 region has the DNA TGTGCCAGCAGTGAAAGAGGGTATTCAGGCTACACCTTC. Translated: CASSERGYSGYTF.